One and the same sample provided the 4 T cell receptor beta chains below, sequenced in a study of cytomegalovirus exposure and HLA in healthy donors. PCR amplification relied on 60 Vbeta primers (plus 13 Jbeta primers). The assay was immunoSEQ multiplex PCR, and TCRdb's table has in-frame clones only and misses some. The table has around 150,000 clones, approximately 80% seen once; the top ten hold about 6%. Sequencing was done on a sample of PBMCs. The receptors were sampled from a man over 45 in good health and CMV-seropositive.

The table lists this clone with a count of one. The chain carries TRBV5-4 and TRBJ1-1; 8 bases fit TRBD1. With 4 bases clipped from V and 0 bases from J, the junction kept 5 bases outside the gene matches. From germline, CDR1 is SGHNT and CDR2 YYREEE (reference sequence). This CDR3 comprises 15 residues. CDR3 residues: CASSERQGLNTEAFF. The CDR3 DNA reads TGTGCCAGCAGCGAGCGACAGGGGTTGAACACTGAAGCTTTCTTT. Drawing the rest from reference TRBV5-4 and TRBJ1-1, the complete variable domain is ETGVTQSPTHLIKTRGQQVTLRCSSQSGHNTVSWYQQALGQGPQFIFQYYREEENGRGNFPPRFSGLQFPNYSSELNVNALELDDSALYLCASSERQGLNTEAFFGQGTRLTVV.

This clone was seen a few times. The chain carries TRBV6-1 and TRBJ1-4; a possible D gene is TRBD1 (5 bases). Trimming pared 4 bases from V and 7 bases from J, leaving 16 bases between. The V gene's germline CDR1 is MNHNS and CDR2 SASEGT. CDR3 length: 15 residues. CDR3: CASSAGQGVGEKLFF. The DNA of the CDR3 is TGTGCCAGCAGTGCGGGCCAGGGCGTTGGTGAAAAACTGTTTTTT.

The chain recombines TRBV6-1 with TRBJ1-5, with 8 bases aligning to TRBD1. There are 14 residues in the CDR3. The germline CDR1 and CDR2 sequences are MNHNS and SASEGT. The J segment lost 4 bases and the V segment lost 6 bases, leaving 5 bases of the junction unmatched. The CDR3 bases are TGTGCCAGCAGGAACGGACAGGGAAATCAGCCCCAGCATTTT. Amino acid sequence: CASRNGQGNQPQHF.

The sample holds a few counts of this clone. The chain links TRBV5-4 to TRBJ1-2; 9 bases align to TRBD1. Germline V gene sequence: CDR1 SGHNT, CDR2 YYREEE (reference sequence). The trim removed 4 bases at V and 7 bases at J, leaving 2 bases unmatched. The CDR3 is 12 residues long. CDR3 residues: CASSPGQGGYTF. CDR3 coding DNA: TGTGCCAGCAGCCCGGGACAGGGTGGCTACACCTTC.